The present T cell receptor beta chain was sequenced within a study of T cells in localized non-small cell lung cancer. V was shortened by 1 base and J by 8 bases, with 11 bases between the two germline ends. Per germline, CDR1 LGHNT and CDR2 FRNRAP. This CDR3 has 13 amino acids. Sequenced by immunoSEQ multiplex PCR; TCRdb stores in-frame clones only, minus some. The repertoire includes about 2,800 clones, approximately 29% of them detected once, and 10% to 15% sits in the top ten. The sequenced sample was lung tumor tissue, obtained before any cancer treatment. This chain uses TRBV12-5 with TRBJ1-2, with no clear D. This clonotype was sampled from a woman between 35 and 70 years old with stage III lung adenocarcinoma. CDR3 nucleotide sequence: TGTGCTAGTGGTTTGGGAGTTATGGAGGGCTACACCTTC. It is translated as CASGLGVMEGYTF.